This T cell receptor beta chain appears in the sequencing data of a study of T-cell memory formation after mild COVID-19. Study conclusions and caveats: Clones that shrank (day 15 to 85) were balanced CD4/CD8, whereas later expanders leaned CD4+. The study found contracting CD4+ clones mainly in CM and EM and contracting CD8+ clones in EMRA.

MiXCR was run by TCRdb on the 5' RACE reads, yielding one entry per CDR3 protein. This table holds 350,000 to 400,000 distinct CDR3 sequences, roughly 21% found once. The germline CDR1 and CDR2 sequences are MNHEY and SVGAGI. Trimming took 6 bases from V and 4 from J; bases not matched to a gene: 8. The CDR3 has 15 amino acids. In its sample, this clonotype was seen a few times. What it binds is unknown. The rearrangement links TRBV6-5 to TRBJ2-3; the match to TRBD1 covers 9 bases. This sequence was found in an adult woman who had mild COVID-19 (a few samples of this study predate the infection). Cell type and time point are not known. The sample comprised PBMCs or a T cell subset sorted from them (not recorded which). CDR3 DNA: TGTGCCAGCAGCCCGGGACAGGGTCACGCAGATACGCAGTATTTT. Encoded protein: CASSPGQGHADTQYF.